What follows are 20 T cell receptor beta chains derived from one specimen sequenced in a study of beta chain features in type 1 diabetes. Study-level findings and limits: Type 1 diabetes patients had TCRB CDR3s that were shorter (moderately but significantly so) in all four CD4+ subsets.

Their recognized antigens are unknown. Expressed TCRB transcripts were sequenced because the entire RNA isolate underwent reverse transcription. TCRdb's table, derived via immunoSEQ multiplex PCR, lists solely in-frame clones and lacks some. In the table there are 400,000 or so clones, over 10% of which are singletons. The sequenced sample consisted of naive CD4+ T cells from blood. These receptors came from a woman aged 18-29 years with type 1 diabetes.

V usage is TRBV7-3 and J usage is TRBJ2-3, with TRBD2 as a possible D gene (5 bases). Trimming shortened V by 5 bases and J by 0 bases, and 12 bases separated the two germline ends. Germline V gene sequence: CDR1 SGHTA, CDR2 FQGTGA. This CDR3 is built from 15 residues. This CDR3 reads CASSTPGSSTDTQYF. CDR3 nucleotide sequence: TGTGCCAGCAGCACACCGGGATCGAGCACAGATACGCAGTATTTT.

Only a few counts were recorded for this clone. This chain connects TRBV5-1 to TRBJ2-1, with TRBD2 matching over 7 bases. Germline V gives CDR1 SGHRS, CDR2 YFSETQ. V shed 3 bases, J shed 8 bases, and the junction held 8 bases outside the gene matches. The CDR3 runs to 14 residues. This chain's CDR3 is CASSSQREPDEQFF. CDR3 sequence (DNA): TGCGCCAGCAGCTCCCAGCGGGAACCGGATGAGCAGTTCTTC.

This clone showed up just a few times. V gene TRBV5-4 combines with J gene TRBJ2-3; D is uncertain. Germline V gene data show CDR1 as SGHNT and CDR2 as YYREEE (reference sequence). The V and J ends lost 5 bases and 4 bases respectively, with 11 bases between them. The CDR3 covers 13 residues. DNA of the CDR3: TGTGCCAGCAGTCCCCCGGTGGCAGATACGCAGTATTTT. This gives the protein CASSPPVADTQYF.

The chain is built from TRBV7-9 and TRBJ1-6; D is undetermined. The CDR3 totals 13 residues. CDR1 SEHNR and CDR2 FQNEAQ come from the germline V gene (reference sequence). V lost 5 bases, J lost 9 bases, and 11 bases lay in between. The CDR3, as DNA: TGTGCCAGCAGCCGGGAAGGAGGTTCACCCCTCCACTTT. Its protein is CASSREGGSPLHF.

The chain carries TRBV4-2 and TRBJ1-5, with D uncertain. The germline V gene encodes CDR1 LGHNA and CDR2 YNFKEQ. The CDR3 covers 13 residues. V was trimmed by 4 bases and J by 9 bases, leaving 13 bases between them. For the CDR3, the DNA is TGTGCCAGCAGCCGGACTGAGTTCGGGCCCCAGCATTTT. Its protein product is CASSRTEFGPQHF.

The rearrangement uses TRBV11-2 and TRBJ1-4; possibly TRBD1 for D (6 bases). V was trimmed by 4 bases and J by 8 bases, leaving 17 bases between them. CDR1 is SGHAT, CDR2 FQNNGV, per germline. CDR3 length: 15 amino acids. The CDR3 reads CASSSVRGGREKLFF. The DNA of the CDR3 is TGTGCCAGCAGCTCCGTCCGGGGGGGCCGGGAAAAACTGTTTTTT.

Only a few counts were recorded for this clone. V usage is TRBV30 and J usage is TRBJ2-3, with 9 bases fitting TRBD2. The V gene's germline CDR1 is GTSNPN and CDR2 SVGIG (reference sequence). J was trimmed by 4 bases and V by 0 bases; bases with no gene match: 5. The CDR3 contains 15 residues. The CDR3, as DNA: TGTGCCTGGAGTGTACTAGCGGGTCGGTCAGATACGCAGTATTTT. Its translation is CAWSVLAGRSDTQYF.

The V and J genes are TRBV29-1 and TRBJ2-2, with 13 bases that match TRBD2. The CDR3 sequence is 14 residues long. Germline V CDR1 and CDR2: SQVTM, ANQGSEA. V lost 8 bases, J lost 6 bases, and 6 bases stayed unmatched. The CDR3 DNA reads TGCAGCTTTAGACTAGCGGGAGGCCCCGGGGAGCTGTTTTTT. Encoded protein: CSFRLAGGPGELFF.

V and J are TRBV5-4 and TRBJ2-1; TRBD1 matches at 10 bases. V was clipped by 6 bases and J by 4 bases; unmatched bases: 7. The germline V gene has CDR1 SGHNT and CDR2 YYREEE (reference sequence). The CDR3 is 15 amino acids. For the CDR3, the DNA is TGTGCCAGCAACCCGGGACAGGGGCATTACAATGAGCAGTTCTTC. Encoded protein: CASNPGQGHYNEQFF.

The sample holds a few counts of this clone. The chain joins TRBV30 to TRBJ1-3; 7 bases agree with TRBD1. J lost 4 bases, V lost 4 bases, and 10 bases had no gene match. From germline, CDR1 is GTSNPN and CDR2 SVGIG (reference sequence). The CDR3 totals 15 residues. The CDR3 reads CAWTRTGAIGNTIYF. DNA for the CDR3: TGTGCCTGGACACGGACAGGAGCTATCGGAAACACCATATATTTT.

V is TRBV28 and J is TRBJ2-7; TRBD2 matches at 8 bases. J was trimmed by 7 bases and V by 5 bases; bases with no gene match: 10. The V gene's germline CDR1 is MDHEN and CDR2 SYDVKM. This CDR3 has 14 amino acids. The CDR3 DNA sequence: TGTGCCAGCAGTACAATCGCGGGAGGAGGTGAGCAGTACTTC. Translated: CASSTIAGGGEQYF.

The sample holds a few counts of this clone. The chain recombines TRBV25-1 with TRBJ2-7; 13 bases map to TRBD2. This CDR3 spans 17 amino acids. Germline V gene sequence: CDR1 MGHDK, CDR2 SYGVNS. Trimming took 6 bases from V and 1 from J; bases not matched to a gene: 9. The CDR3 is CASSPGTSGVLSYEQYF. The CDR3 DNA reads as TGTGCCAGCAGCCCCGGGACTAGCGGGGTGTTGTCCTACGAGCAGTACTTC.

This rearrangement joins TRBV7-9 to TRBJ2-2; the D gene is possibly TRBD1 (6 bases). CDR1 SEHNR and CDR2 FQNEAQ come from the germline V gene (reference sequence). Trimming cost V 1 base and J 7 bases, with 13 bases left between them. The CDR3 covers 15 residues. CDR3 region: CASSLGDRSGGELFF. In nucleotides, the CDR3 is TGTGCCAGCAGCTTAGGTGACAGGTCCGGCGGGGAGCTGTTTTTT.

For the CDR3, the DNA is TGCAGCGTGGGGACTAGCGGGGGTTGGGGAGATACGCAGTATTTT. Translated: CSVGTSGGWGDTQYF. The chain carries TRBV29-1 and TRBJ2-3; 14 bases map to TRBD2. CDR3 length: 15 residues. The germline gives CDR1 SQVTM, CDR2 ANQGSEA. The J segment lost 5 bases and the V segment lost 6 bases, leaving 7 bases of the junction unmatched.

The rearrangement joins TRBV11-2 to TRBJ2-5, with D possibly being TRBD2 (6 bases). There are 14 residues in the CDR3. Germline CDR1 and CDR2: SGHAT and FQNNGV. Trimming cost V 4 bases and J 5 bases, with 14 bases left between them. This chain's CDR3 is CASSSSKGGETQYF. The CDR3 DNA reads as TGTGCCAGCAGCTCTTCTAAAGGAGGGGAGACCCAGTACTTC.

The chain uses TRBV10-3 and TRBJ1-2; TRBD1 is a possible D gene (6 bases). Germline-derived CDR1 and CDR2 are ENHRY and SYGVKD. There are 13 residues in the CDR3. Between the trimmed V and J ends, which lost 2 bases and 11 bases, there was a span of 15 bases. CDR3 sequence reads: CAISELGKGEYTF. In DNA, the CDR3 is TGTGCCATCAGTGAGCTGGGGAAGGGGGAGTACACCTTC.

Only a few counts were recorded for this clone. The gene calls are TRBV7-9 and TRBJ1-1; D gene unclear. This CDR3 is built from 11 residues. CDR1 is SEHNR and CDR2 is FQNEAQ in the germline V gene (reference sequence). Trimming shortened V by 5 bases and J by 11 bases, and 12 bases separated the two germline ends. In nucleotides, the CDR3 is TGTGCCAGCAGCATCCCCGGGTCGGCTTTCTTT. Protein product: CASSIPGSAFF.

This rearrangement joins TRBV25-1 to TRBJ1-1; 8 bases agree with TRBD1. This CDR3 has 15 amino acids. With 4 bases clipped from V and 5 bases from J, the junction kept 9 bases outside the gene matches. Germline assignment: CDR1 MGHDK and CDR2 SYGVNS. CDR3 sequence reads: CASSGDRDRGTEAFF. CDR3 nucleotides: TGTGCCAGCAGTGGGGACCGAGACAGGGGAACTGAAGCTTTCTTT.

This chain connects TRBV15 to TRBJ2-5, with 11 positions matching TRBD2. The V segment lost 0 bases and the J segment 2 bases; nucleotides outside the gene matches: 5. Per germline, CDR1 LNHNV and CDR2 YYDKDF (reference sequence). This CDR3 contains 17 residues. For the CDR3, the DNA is TGTGCCACCAGCAGAGATTCGGGACTAGCGGTTCAAGAGACCCAGTACTTC. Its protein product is CATSRDSGLAVQETQYF.

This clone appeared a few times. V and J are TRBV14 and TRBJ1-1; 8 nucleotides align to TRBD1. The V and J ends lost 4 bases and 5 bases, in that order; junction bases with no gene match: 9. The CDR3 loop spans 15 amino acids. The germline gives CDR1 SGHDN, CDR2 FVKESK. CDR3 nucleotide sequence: TGTGCCAGCAGCCCGTTGACAGGGGAAAGAACTGAAGCTTTCTTT. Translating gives CASSPLTGERTEAFF.